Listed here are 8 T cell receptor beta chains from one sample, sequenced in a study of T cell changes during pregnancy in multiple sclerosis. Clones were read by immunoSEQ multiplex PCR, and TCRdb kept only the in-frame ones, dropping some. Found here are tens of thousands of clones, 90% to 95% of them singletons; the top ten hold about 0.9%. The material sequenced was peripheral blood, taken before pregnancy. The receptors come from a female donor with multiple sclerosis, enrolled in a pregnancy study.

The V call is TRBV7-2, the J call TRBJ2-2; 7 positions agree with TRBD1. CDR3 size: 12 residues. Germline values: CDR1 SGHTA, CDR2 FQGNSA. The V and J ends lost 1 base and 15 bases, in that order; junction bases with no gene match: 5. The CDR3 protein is CASSLGSGGLFF. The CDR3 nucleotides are TGTGCCAGCAGCTTAGGCTCAGGGGGTTTGTTTTTT.

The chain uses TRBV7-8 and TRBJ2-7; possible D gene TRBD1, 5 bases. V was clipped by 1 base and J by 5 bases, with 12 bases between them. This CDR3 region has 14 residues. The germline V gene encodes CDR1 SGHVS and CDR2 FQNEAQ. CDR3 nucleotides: TGTGCCAGCAGCTTAGGTCAGGGTCTCCACGAGCAGTACTTC. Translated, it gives CASSLGQGLHEQYF.

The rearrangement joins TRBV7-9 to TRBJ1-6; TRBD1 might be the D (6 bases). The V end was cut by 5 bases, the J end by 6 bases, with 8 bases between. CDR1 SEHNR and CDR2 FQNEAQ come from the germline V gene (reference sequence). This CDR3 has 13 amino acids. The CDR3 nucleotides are TGTGCCAGCAGCCAACAGGGTAATTCACCCCTCCACTTT. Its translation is CASSQQGNSPLHF.

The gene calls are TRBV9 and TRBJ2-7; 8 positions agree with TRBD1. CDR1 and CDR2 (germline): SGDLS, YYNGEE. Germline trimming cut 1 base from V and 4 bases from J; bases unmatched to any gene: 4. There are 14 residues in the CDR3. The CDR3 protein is CASSVSGQGYEQYF. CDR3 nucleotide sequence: TGTGCCAGCAGCGTATCTGGACAGGGATACGAGCAGTACTTC.

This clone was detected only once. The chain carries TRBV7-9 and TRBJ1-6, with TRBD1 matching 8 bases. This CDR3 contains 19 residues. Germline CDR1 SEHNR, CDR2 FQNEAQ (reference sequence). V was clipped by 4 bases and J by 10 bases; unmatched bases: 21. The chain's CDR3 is CASSSGRTGQGISPSPLHF. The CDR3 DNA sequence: TGTGCCAGCAGCTCCGGTCGGACAGGGCAGGGGATTTCCCCGTCACCCCTCCACTTT.

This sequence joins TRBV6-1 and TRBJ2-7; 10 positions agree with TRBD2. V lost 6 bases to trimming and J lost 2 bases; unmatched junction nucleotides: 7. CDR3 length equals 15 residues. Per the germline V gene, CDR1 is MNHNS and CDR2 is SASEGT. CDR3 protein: CASRPWSGGAYEQYF. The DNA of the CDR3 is TGTGCCAGCAGACCCTGGAGCGGGGGGGCCTACGAGCAGTACTTC.

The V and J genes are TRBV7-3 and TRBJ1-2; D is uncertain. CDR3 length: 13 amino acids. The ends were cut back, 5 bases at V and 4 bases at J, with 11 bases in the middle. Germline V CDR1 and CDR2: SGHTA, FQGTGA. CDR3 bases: TGTGCCAGCAGCCCAGCCCCAGGCTATGGCTACACCTTC. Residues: CASSPAPGYGYTF.

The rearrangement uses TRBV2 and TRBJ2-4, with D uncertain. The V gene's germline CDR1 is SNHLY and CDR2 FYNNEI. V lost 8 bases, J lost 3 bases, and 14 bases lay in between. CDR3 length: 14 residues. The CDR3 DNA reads TGTGCCAGCCAAGTCAACATATACAAAAACATTCAGTACTTC. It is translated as CASQVNIYKNIQYF.